This TCR beta chain was identified in a study of blood T cell repertoires in COVID-19. Across the study: The United States, Italy and Spain were the sources of the acute and convalescent COVID-19 samples. T cells, B-cell-depleted T cells, or PBMCs supplied cDNA or gDNA.

Seattle enrolled patients during active infection and tracked them longitudinally. Methods used by the authors: The assay estimated nucleated cells by amplifying reference gene primers. Sequencing used immunoSEQ multiplex PCR; TCRdb keeps in-frame clones, though not all of them. V, J and clone size are those of that table, while D and trimming were read from the DNA. The top ten clones hold roughly 13% of a sample with hundreds of thousands of clones, 88% of them seen once. Material for sequencing was peripheral blood. The receptor was isolated from a woman aged 45-65 years with COVID-19, enrolled during active disease.

CDR3 protein: CASSPHRGREQYF. DNA for the CDR3: TGTGCCAGCAGCCCCCACAGGGGGCGCGAGCAGTACTTC. This chain links TRBV11-1 with TRBJ2-7; 9 nucleotides agree with TRBD1. Germline loops: CDR1 SGHAT, CDR2 FQDESV (reference sequence). The CDR3 covers 13 residues. With V trimmed by 5 bases and J by 6 bases, 5 bases remained unmatched. The variable domain in full, with the rest retrieved from reference TRBV11-1 and TRBJ2-7, is EAEVAQSPRYKITEKSQAVAFWCDPISGHATLYWYRQILGQGPELLVQFQDESVVDDSQLPKDRFSAERLKGVDSTLKIQPAELGDSAMYLCASSPHRGREQYFGPGTRLTVT.